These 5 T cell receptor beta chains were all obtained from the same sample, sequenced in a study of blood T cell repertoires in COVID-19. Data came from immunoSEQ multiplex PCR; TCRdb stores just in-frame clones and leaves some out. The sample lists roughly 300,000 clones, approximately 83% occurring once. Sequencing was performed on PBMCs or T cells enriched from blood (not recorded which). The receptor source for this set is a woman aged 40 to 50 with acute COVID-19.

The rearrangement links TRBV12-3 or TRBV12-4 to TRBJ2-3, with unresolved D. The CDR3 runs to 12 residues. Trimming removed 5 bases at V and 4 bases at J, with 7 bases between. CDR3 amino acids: CASSEVADTQYF. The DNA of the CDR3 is TGTGCCAGCAGTGAGGTCGCAGATACGCAGTATTTT.

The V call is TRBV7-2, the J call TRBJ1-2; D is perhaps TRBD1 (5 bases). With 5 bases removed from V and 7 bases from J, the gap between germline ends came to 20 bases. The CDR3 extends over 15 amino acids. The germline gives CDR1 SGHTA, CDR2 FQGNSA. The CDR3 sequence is CASSLAGHTLSGYTF. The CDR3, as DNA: TGTGCCAGCAGCCTCGCGGGGCATACCCTCTCTGGCTACACCTTC.

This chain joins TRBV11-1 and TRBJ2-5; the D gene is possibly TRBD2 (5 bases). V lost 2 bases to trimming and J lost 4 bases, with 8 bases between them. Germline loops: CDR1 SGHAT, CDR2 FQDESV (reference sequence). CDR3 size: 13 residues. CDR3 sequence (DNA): TGTGCCAGCAGCTTATCTGGAGGAGAGACCCAGTACTTC. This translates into CASSLSGGETQYF.

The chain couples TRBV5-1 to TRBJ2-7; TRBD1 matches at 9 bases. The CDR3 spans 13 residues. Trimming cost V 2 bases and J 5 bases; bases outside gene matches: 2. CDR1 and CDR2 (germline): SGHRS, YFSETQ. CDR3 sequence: CASSLQGAHEQYF. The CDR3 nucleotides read TGCGCCAGCAGCTTACAGGGGGCGCACGAGCAGTACTTC. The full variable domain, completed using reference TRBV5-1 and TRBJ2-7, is KAGVTQTPRYLIKTRGQQVTLSCSPISGHRSVSWYQQTPGQGLQFLFEYFSETQRNKGNFPGRFSGRQFSNSRSEMNVSTLELGDSALYLCASSLQGAHEQYFGPGTRLTVT.

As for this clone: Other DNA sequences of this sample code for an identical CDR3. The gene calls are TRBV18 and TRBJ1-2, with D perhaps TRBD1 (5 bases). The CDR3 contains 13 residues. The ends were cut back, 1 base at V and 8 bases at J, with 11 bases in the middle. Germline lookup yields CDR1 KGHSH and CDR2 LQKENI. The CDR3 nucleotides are TGTGCCAGCTCACCACGGCAGGGTTACGGCTACACCTTC. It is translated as CASSPRQGYGYTF.